The entry that follows covers one TCR beta chain sequence. The antigen remains undetermined. TCRdb reanalyzed the 5' RACE reads, giving one entry per CDR3 protein sequence and no DNA. Here the sample table reports over 250,000 distinct CDR3 sequences. This sample was included in a study of T cells expressing NK-cell markers. Regarding the study as a whole: Among a few donors, these clonotypes also ranked first in the CD3+CD56-NKG2C+ fraction.

The sequencing sample was made of blood T cells: a sorted CD56 or NKG2C T cell subset, CD4+ or CD8+ T cells, or bulk PBMC T cells (not recorded which). The receptor was derived from a woman between 18 and 70 years old in good health.

The CDR3 loop reads CASSQGGIDNQPQHF. The chain joins TRBV4-2 to TRBJ1-5. Per germline, CDR1 LGHNA and CDR2 YNFKEQ. This CDR3 is 15 amino acids long.